Presented here are 18 T cell receptor beta chains from one specimen sequenced in a study of cytomegalovirus exposure and HLA in healthy donors. A multiplex PCR was run with 60 Vbeta primers and 13 Jbeta primers. Produced via immunoSEQ multiplex PCR; TCRdb's table is partial and in-frame only. This sample has around 180,000 clones, with roughly 77% found just once. The specimen was PBMCs. These receptors were obtained from a woman aged 45-65 years in good health and CMV-seronegative.

The chain carries TRBV19 and TRBJ2-3, with 8 bases matching TRBD1. Unmatched junction bases numbered 6, after V lost 5 bases and J lost 2 bases. The CDR3 spans 15 residues. Looked up from germline, CDR1 is LNHDA and CDR2 is SQIVND (reference sequence). The CDR3 spells CASSVDRGVTDTQYF. The CDR3 region has the DNA TGTGCCAGTAGTGTCGACAGGGGTGTCACAGATACGCAGTATTTT.

This clone was counted only a few times. The chain uses TRBV27 and TRBJ2-7; no reliable D call. The CDR3 has 13 residues. V lost 6 bases and J lost 7, with 16 bases in between. The germline CDR1 and CDR2 sequences are MNHEY and SMNVEV (reference sequence). The CDR3 loop reads CASRPERFGEQYF. The DNA of the CDR3 is TGTGCCAGCAGACCGGAGAGGTTCGGGGAGCAGTACTTC.

In its sample, this clone was seen once. This rearrangement joins TRBV19 to TRBJ2-3; D call uncertain. The CDR3 is 14 amino acids. V was cut by 10 bases and J by 3 bases, with 17 bases left in between. The germline V gene has CDR1 LNHDA and CDR2 SQIVND (reference sequence). This CDR3 is CATSPGPTTDTQYF. The CDR3 DNA sequence: TGTGCCACCTCCCCCGGCCCGACAACAGATACGCAGTATTTT.

This clone was picked up one time. The chain employs TRBV29-1 and TRBJ2-1, with 7 bases lining up with TRBD2. V was clipped by 4 bases and J by 2 bases; unmatched bases: 5. Germline-derived CDR1 and CDR2 are SQVTM and ANQGSEA. The CDR3 has 14 amino acids. The DNA of the CDR3 is TGCAGCGTTGTCCAGGGAGGGACCTACAATGAGCAGTTCTTC. It yields the protein CSVVQGGTYNEQFF.

The V gene is TRBV7-3, the J gene TRBJ2-3; D is unresolved. This CDR3 contains 14 residues. Per germline, CDR1 SGHTA and CDR2 FQGTGA. V lost 4 bases and J lost 5, with 13 bases in between. Here the CDR3 DNA reads TGTGCCAGCAGCTCGCTACCGTCCCAAGATACGCAGTATTTT. Amino acid sequence: CASSSLPSQDTQYF.

The V and J genes are TRBV18 and TRBJ2-1; 9 positions agree with TRBD2. Per the germline V gene, CDR1 is KGHSH and CDR2 is LQKENI. Trimming cost V 3 bases and J 8 bases; bases outside gene matches: 11. This CDR3 spans 16 amino acids. CDR3 protein: CASSPLGGLAFDEQFF. The CDR3 nucleotides read TGTGCCAGCTCACCTTTGGGAGGACTAGCGTTCGATGAGCAGTTCTTC.

The chain has TRBV27 and TRBJ2-1, with D uncertain. Trimming shortened V by 6 bases and J by 9 bases, and 18 bases separated the two germline ends. The CDR3 is 14 amino acids. CDR1 MNHEY and CDR2 SMNVEV come from the germline V gene (reference sequence). The CDR3 DNA sequence: TGTGCCAGCAGGGCTCGTACGAATTCTGGTGAGCAGTTCTTC. This gives the protein CASRARTNSGEQFF.

V gene TRBV7-2 combines with J gene TRBJ2-1; 10 bases match TRBD2. J gave up 6 bases and V 5 bases, and 16 bases lay outside the gene matches. Per germline, CDR1 SGHTA and CDR2 FQGNSA. The CDR3 has 18 amino acids. The CDR3 DNA follows: TGTGCCAGCAGCCACTACCCGGGTGGAAGCGGGAGGGCCAATGAGCAGTTCTTC. This sequence encodes CASSHYPGGSGRANEQFF.

The rearrangement joins TRBV5-4 to TRBJ2-3; TRBD2 might be the D (6 bases). CDR1 is SGHNT, CDR2 YYREEE, per germline (reference sequence). This CDR3 contains 15 residues. Between the trimmed V and J ends, which lost 1 base and 0 bases, there was a span of 9 bases. The CDR3 region has the DNA TGTGCCAGCAGCTTGCCGGGACTGAGCACAGATACGCAGTATTTT. It encodes CASSLPGLSTDTQYF.

This chain connects TRBV2 to TRBJ1-5; 10 nucleotides align to TRBD1. The CDR3 has 14 amino acids. Germline V gene lookup returns CDR1 SNHLY and CDR2 FYNNEI. Trimming took 4 bases from V and 4 from J; bases not matched to a gene: 1. CDR3 in DNA: TGTGCCAGCAGTGGGGACAGGGGAAATCAGCCCCAGCATTTT. Protein sequence: CASSGDRGNQPQHF.

This chain connects TRBV9 to TRBJ2-7; 7 bases map to TRBD2. This CDR3 has 16 residues. Per the germline V gene, CDR1 is SGDLS and CDR2 is YYNGEE. V shed 0 bases, J shed 1 base, and the junction held 7 bases outside the gene matches. CDR3 protein: CASSVAGGTGSYEQYF. CDR3 nucleotides: TGTGCCAGCAGCGTAGCGGGGGGAACCGGATCCTACGAGCAGTACTTC.

This rearrangement joins TRBV5-5 to TRBJ2-7; 7 nucleotides align to TRBD1. Trimming cost V 4 bases and J 2 bases; bases outside gene matches: 12. Germline V gives CDR1 SGHKS, CDR2 YYEKEE (reference sequence). CDR3 length: 16 residues. The CDR3 bases are TGTGCCAGCAGCCCGGAGGCCAGAACAGGGGCCTACGAGCAGTACTTC. As protein: CASSPEARTGAYEQYF.

The chain links TRBV2 to TRBJ2-1; 10 nucleotides align to TRBD2. Trimming cost V 6 bases and J 6 bases; bases outside gene matches: 11. Germline V gives CDR1 SNHLY, CDR2 FYNNEI. The CDR3 spans 16 residues. CDR3 nucleotides: TGTGCCAGCAGGCCACAGCTAGCGGGAGTGGGCAATGAGCAGTTCTTC. Protein: CASRPQLAGVGNEQFF.

The chain carries TRBV6-5 and TRBJ1-2; D may be TRBD1 (5 bases). CDR3 length: 14 amino acids. From germline, CDR1 is MNHEY and CDR2 SVGAGI. Trimming removed 1 base from V and 8 bases from J, with 14 bases in between. The DNA of the CDR3 is TGTGCCAGCAGTTACTTCCCAGGGTCATGGGGCTACACCTTC. Its protein product is CASSYFPGSWGYTF.

The V gene is TRBV4-3, the J gene TRBJ2-1; TRBD2 agrees at 8 bases. This CDR3 spans 14 amino acids. From germline, CDR1 is LGHNA and CDR2 YSLEER. The trim removed 6 bases at V and 10 bases at J, leaving 11 bases unmatched. The CDR3 bases are TGCGCCAGCAGTCGGACGGTAGCGGGACTAGAGCAGTTCTTC. It encodes CASSRTVAGLEQFF.

The J gene is TRBJ1-2, the V gene TRBV28, with a weak D call TRBD1 (6 bases). In germline, CDR1 is MDHEN, CDR2 SYDVKM. This CDR3 spans 15 amino acids. The V end was cut by 0 bases, the J end by 0 bases, with 8 bases between. The CDR3 DNA is TGTGCCAGCAGTTTATGGGACAGCTCTAACTATGGCTACACCTTC. It codes for CASSLWDSSNYGYTF.

This clone was detected a few times. This chain links TRBV27 with TRBJ1-4; tentatively, D is TRBD1 (5 bases). This CDR3 comprises 16 residues. V gave up 4 bases and J gave up 7 bases, with 19 bases separating them. The germline CDR1 and CDR2 sequences are MNHEY and SMNVEV (reference sequence). The chain's CDR3 is CASSSGFGAGGEKLFF. CDR3 bases: TGTGCCAGCAGTTCAGGCTTTGGGGCGGGGGGTGAAAAACTGTTTTTT.

The chain has TRBV7-2 and TRBJ1-2; perhaps TRBD1 as D (5 bases). Trimming removed 1 base at V and 3 bases at J, with 9 bases between. This CDR3 spans 14 amino acids. Germline V gene data show CDR1 as SGHTA and CDR2 as FQGNSA. In DNA form, the CDR3 reads TGTGCCAGCAGCTTAGACAGGAGGGACTATGGCTACACCTTC. Amino acids: CASSLDRRDYGYTF.